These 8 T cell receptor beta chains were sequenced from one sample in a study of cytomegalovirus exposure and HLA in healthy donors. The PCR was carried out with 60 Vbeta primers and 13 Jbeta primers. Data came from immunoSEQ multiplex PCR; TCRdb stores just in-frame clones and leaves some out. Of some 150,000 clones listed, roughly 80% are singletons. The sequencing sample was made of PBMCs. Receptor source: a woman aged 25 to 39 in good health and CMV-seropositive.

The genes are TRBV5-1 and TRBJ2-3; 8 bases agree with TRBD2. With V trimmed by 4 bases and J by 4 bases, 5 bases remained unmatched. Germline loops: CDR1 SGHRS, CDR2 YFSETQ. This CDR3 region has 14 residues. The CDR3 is CASSRSGGPDTQYF. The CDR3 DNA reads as TGCGCCAGCAGCCGAAGCGGGGGACCAGATACGCAGTATTTT.

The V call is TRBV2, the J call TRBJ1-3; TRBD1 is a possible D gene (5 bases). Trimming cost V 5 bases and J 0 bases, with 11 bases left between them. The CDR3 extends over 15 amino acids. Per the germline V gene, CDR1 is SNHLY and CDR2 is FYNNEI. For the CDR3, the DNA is TGTGCCAGCAGTAACCAGGGTAGCTCTGGAAACACCATATATTTT. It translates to CASSNQGSSGNTIYF.

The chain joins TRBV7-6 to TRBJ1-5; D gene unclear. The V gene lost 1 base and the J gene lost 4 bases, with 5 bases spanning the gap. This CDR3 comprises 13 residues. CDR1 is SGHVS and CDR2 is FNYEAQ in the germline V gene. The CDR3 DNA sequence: TGTGCCAGCAGCTTAGGGAGGAATCAGCCCCAGCATTTT. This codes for CASSLGRNQPQHF.

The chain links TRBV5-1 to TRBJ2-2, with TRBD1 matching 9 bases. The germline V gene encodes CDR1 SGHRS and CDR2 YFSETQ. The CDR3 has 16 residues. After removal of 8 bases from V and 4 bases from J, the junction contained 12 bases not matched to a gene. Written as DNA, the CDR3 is TGCGCCAGTTACCGGGACAGGGCGTCCAGCACCGGGGAGCTGTTTTTT. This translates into CASYRDRASSTGELFF.

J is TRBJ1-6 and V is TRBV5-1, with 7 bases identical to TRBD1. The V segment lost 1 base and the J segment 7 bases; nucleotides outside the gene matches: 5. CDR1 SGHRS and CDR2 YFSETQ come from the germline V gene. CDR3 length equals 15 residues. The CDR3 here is CASSLSSTGNSPLHF. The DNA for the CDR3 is TGCGCCAGCAGCTTGTCTTCGACAGGGAATTCACCCCTCCACTTT.

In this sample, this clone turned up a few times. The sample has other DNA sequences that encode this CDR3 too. The CDR3 spells CASSPLGQGNTEAFF. The CDR3 nucleotides read TGTGCCAGCTCACCACTCGGACAGGGGAACACTGAAGCTTTCTTT. This chain connects TRBV18 to TRBJ1-1; 8 nucleotides agree with TRBD1. V was clipped by 1 base and J by 1 base; unmatched bases: 2. Germline V gives CDR1 KGHSH, CDR2 LQKENI. The CDR3 has 15 residues.

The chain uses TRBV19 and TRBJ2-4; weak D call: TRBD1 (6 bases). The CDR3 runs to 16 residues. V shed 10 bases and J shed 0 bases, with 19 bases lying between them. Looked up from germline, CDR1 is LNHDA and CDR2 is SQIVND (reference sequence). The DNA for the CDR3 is TGTGCCACTGCAAAAGACAGGCCACTAGCCAAAAACATTCAGTACTTC. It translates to CATAKDRPLAKNIQYF.

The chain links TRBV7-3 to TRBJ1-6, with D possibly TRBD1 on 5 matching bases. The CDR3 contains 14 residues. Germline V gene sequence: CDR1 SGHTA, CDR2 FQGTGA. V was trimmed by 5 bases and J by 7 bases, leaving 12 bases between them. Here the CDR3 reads CASSMGLTNSPLHF. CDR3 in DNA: TGTGCCAGCAGCATGGGACTTACGAATTCACCCCTCCACTTT.